What follows are 5 T cell receptor beta chains derived from one specimen sequenced in a study of CD8 T cells in ankylosing spondylitis. TCRdb recomputed calls from the 5' RACE reads with MiXCR, one row per CDR3 protein. This repertoire shows approximately 350,000 distinct CDR3 sequences, 14% to 15% found once; its top ten account for about 1%. Sequencing was carried out using blood, either unsorted or a sorted T cell fraction (not recorded which). All receptors come from a male donor with ankylosing spondylitis or in good health (not recorded which).

The rearrangement links TRBV6-5 to TRBJ2-1; a weak D match, TRBD1 (7 bases). This CDR3 is built from 16 residues. Deletions cut 4 bases from V and 1 base from J, with 14 bases between. Germline V gives CDR1 MNHEY, CDR2 SVGAGI. The CDR3 protein is CASSSRGTASYNEQFF. The DNA of the CDR3 is TGTGCCAGCAGTTCACGCGGGACAGCTTCCTACAATGAGCAGTTCTTC.

DNA for the CDR3: TGTGCCAGCTCACCACCAGGACAGGCCTTCTCTGGGGCCAACGTCCTGACTTTC. It is translated as CASSPPGQAFSGANVLTF. The chain uses TRBV18 and TRBJ2-6, with 7 nucleotides matching TRBD1. This CDR3 comprises 18 residues. Germline values: CDR1 KGHSH, CDR2 LQKENI. V lost 0 bases, J lost 0 bases, and 5 bases stayed unmatched.

The V and J genes are TRBV7-9 and TRBJ2-1, with a possible D match to TRBD2 (5 bases). There are 11 residues in the CDR3. V shed 0 bases and J shed 16 bases, with 10 bases lying between them. Per the germline V gene, CDR1 is SEHNR and CDR2 is FQNEAQ (reference sequence). In nucleotides, the CDR3 is TGTGCCAGCAGCTTAGCAACTAGTGTCTTCTTC. It encodes CASSLATSVFF.

This clonotype turned up a few times. The gene calls are TRBV15 and TRBJ2-1, with 9 bases fitting TRBD2. The CDR3 contains 15 residues. J lost 7 bases, V lost 3 bases, and 7 bases had no gene match. Germline lookup yields CDR1 LNHNV and CDR2 YYDKDF (reference sequence). The DNA of the CDR3 is TGTGCCACCAGCAGGACTAGCGGAGTTGTAAATGAGCAGTTCTTC. Protein product: CATSRTSGVVNEQFF.

The chain joins TRBV7-8 to TRBJ2-6; D gene ambiguous. Germline loops: CDR1 SGHVS, CDR2 FQNEAQ. V was pared by 5 bases and J by 2 bases, with 10 bases between. This CDR3 is 15 amino acids long. CDR3 nucleotide sequence: TGTGCCAGCAGCACCCAGAGGCCTGGGGCCAACGTCCTGACTTTC. This sequence encodes CASSTQRPGANVLTF.